Below are 30 T cell receptor beta chains sequenced from a single sample in a study of CD8+CD57+ T cells in acquired aplastic anemia. It was genomic DNA that served as the template for profiling TCR beta VDJ and CDR3. TCRdb used MiXCR to reprocess the reads, holding one entry per CDR3 protein. This table has 200,000 to 250,000 distinct CDR3 sequences, approximately 60% appearing once. Input material: sorted CD4+, CD8+, or CD8+CD57+ T cells (not recorded which) from PBMCs. Every receptor here comes from a human donor in good health.

The genes are TRBV5-1 and TRBJ1-6; D call uncertain. The V end was cut by 5 bases, the J end by 9 bases, with 21 bases between. Germline V gene lookup returns CDR1 SGHRS and CDR2 YFSETQ. The CDR3 extends over 16 amino acids. The CDR3 loop is CASRTSPSVPVSPLHF. CDR3 bases: TGCGCCAGCAGAACTTCCCCTTCCGTCCCCGTTTCACCCCTCCACTTT.

The V gene is TRBV15, the J gene TRBJ1-5; no firm D call. In germline, CDR1 is LNHNV, CDR2 YYDKDF (reference sequence). The CDR3 is 17 amino acids. V was trimmed by 0 bases and J by 0 bases, leaving 12 bases between them. The CDR3 here is CATSRDRSLYSNQPQHF. The CDR3 DNA reads as TGTGCCACCAGCAGAGACAGGTCGTTGTATAGCAATCAGCCCCAGCATTTT. Complete variable domain (other parts from reference TRBV15 and TRBJ1-5): DAMVIQNPRYQVTQFGKPVTLSCSQTLNHNVMYWYQQKSSQAPKLLFHYYDKDFNNEADTPDNFQSRRPNTSFCFLDIRSPGLGDTAMYLCATSRDRSLYSNQPQHFGDGTRLSIL.

This clonotype has at least ten counts. The chain has TRBV5-6 and TRBJ2-7; D possibly corresponds to TRBD1 (6 bases). Germline V gene lookup returns CDR1 SGHDT and CDR2 YYEEEE. The CDR3 is 12 residues long. The V and J ends lost 5 bases and 4 bases respectively, with 10 bases between them. The CDR3 DNA sequence: TGTGCCAGCAGTTTCACAGGGTACGAGCAGTACTTC. It is translated as CASSFTGYEQYF.

This chain uses TRBV3-1 with TRBJ2-1; D gene unclear. The V end lost 2 bases, the J end lost 7 bases, and 21 bases lay between the germline ends. This CDR3 has 17 residues. Germline V gives CDR1 LGHDT, CDR2 YNNKEL (reference sequence). CDR3 sequence reads: CASSQIVPWAGMNEQFF. CDR3 in DNA: TGTGCCAGCAGCCAAATAGTCCCCTGGGCAGGAATGAATGAGCAGTTCTTC.

The chain recombines TRBV20-1 with TRBJ2-7, with 14 bases that match TRBD2. Per germline, CDR1 DFQATT and CDR2 SNEGSKA (reference sequence). The CDR3 loop spans 14 amino acids. The J segment lost 7 bases and the V segment lost 7 bases, leaving 9 bases of the junction unmatched. In DNA form, the CDR3 reads TGCAGTGGGACTAGCGGGGGGATATACAATGAGCAGTACTTC. This gives the protein CSGTSGGIYNEQYF.

This clonotype was counted once. The V call is TRBV7-9, the J call TRBJ2-5, with D perhaps matching TRBD1 (5 bases). The V and J ends lost 3 bases and 0 bases respectively, with 11 bases between them. Germline CDR1 reads SEHNR; CDR2 reads FQNEAQ (reference sequence). This CDR3 region has 15 residues. The CDR3 here is CASSFGAGYQETQYF. The DNA for the CDR3 is TGTGCCAGCAGCTTTGGGGCAGGCTACCAAGAGACCCAGTACTTC.

The genes are TRBV20-1 and TRBJ1-5, with no clear D. CDR1 is DFQATT and CDR2 is SNEGSKA in the germline V gene (reference sequence). Deletions cut 0 bases from V and 1 base from J, with 10 bases between. CDR3 size: 15 residues. CDR3 coding DNA: TGCAGTGCTAGAGATACGGGGAGGAGCAATCAGCCCCAGCATTTT. Translation gives CSARDTGRSNQPQHF.

The genes are TRBV24-1 and TRBJ2-1, with D possibly TRBD1 on 5 matching bases. V lost 0 bases and J 6 bases, leaving 14 bases between the germline ends. The germline gives CDR1 KGHDR, CDR2 SFDVKD. The CDR3 length is 16 residues. The CDR3 DNA reads as TGTGCCACCAGTGATTTGAGGACAACTGGAAGCAATGAGCAGTTCTTC. Protein product: CATSDLRTTGSNEQFF.

The sample holds a few counts of this clonotype. This chain joins TRBV10-3 and TRBJ1-5; D may be TRBD1 (5 bases). Trimming took 2 bases from V and 6 from J, leaving 8 bases between them. Germline V CDR1 and CDR2: ENHRY, SYGVKD. The CDR3 length is 13 residues. The CDR3 here is CAISEAGSQPQHF. DNA of the CDR3: TGTGCCATCAGTGAGGCAGGGAGTCAGCCCCAGCATTTT.

The V gene is TRBV24-1, the J gene TRBJ2-3; D call uncertain. V dropped 3 bases and J dropped 5 bases, with 11 bases sitting between them. The CDR3 has 14 amino acids. Germline CDR1 reads KGHDR; CDR2 reads SFDVKD. CDR3 in amino acids: CATSDPHKVDTQYF. CDR3 in DNA: TGTGCCACCAGTGATCCCCATAAGGTAGATACGCAGTATTTT.

The genes are TRBV10-3 and TRBJ1-1; perhaps TRBD1 as D (6 bases). The CDR3 runs to 16 residues. Trimming pared 0 bases from V and 4 bases from J, leaving 15 bases between. CDR1 and CDR2 from the germline V gene are ENHRY and SYGVKD. CDR3 loop: CAISESERGDGTEAFF. The CDR3 DNA is TGTGCCATCAGTGAGTCGGAGAGGGGGGATGGCACTGAAGCTTTCTTT.

This rearrangement joins TRBV4-2 to TRBJ2-2; D ambiguous. Germline-derived CDR1 and CDR2 are LGHNA and YNFKEQ. This CDR3 spans 16 amino acids. Trimming took 3 bases from V and 1 from J, leaving 12 bases between them. The CDR3 DNA is TGTGCCAGCAGCCATCACCCGAAAGTGAACACCGGGGAGCTGTTTTTT. Translation: CASSHHPKVNTGELFF.

This chain links TRBV15 with TRBJ1-5, with no clear D. The V end was cut by 5 bases, the J end by 11 bases, with 16 bases between. This CDR3 spans 13 amino acids. Germline values: CDR1 LNHNV, CDR2 YYDKDF (reference sequence). CDR3 sequence reads: CATSGSDLGTQHF. The CDR3 coding sequence is TGTGCCACCAGCGGGTCAGACCTCGGGACCCAGCATTTT. Full variable domain (outside the CDR3, taken from reference TRBV15 and TRBJ1-5): DAMVIQNPRYQVTQFGKPVTLSCSQTLNHNVMYWYQQKSSQAPKLLFHYYDKDFNNEADTPDNFQSRRPNTSFCFLDIRSPGLGDTAMYLCATSGSDLGTQHFGDGTRLSIL.

The CDR3 DNA reads TGCGCCAGCAGGCGAGCCGGGACTAGCTCCTACAATGAGCAGTTCTTC. Translated, it gives CASRRAGTSSYNEQFF. The chain is built from TRBV5-1 and TRBJ2-1, with 8 bases lining up with TRBD2. The CDR3 sequence is 16 residues long. The V gene end was trimmed by 5 bases and the J gene end by 0 bases; junction bases not matched to a gene: 7. Germline V gene data show CDR1 as SGHRS and CDR2 as YFSETQ. Variable domain in full (rest from reference TRBV5-1 and TRBJ2-1): KAGVTQTPRYLIKTRGQQVTLSCSPISGHRSVSWYQQTPGQGLQFLFEYFSETQRNKGNFPGRFSGRQFSNSRSEMNVSTLELGDSALYLCASRRAGTSSYNEQFFGPGTRLTVL.

Many counts were recorded for this clonotype. This chain uses TRBV11-3 with TRBJ1-3; D uncertain. Trimming took 1 base from V and 8 from J, leaving 15 bases between them. The germline V gene encodes CDR1 SGHNT and CDR2 YENEEA. CDR3 length: 15 amino acids. The DNA for the CDR3 is TGTGCCAGCAGCTTAGTAAGCACAGTCGGGGACACCATATATTTT. Translated: CASSLVSTVGDTIYF.

The table lists this clonotype with many counts. This sequence joins TRBV9 and TRBJ2-7; D possibly uses TRBD1 or TRBD2 (5 bases each). This CDR3 region has 14 residues. V lost 0 bases to trimming and J lost 5 bases, with 12 bases between them. Germline V lookup: CDR1 SGDLS, CDR2 YYNGEE. CDR3 region: CASSVGGSQNEQYF. CDR3 nucleotide sequence: TGTGCCAGCAGCGTAGGGGGGAGTCAGAACGAGCAGTACTTC. The entire variable domain, with the rest obtained from reference TRBV9 and TRBJ2-7, is as follows: DSGVTQTPKHLITATGQRVTLRCSPRSGDLSVYWYQQSLDQGLQFLIQYYNGEERAKGNILERFSAQQFPDLHSELNLSSLELGDSALYFCASSVGGSQNEQYFGPGTRLTVT.

For the CDR3, the DNA is TGTGCCAGCAGGCTGGGCAACTATGGCTACACCTTC. Protein sequence: CASRLGNYGYTF. The rearrangement links TRBV12-3 or TRBV12-4 to TRBJ1-2; the D is unclear. This CDR3 contains 12 residues. With 6 bases removed from V and 2 bases from J, the gap between germline ends came to 7 bases.

This clonotype was counted a few times. V and J are TRBV10-3 and TRBJ1-1; 7 bases agree with TRBD1. Germline V lookup: CDR1 ENHRY, CDR2 SYGVKD. The CDR3 contains 18 residues. V shed 2 bases, J shed 6 bases, and the junction held 18 bases outside the gene matches. The CDR3 DNA sequence: TGTGCCATCAGTGAGACTTCGAGGGGGCGGAGGGGTAATGCTGAAGCTTTCTTT. This codes for CAISETSRGRRGNAEAFF.

As for this clonotype: At one of its ends the junction is not consistent with the germline gene, which may arise from a read error. The chain uses TRBV15 and TRBJ2-7; the match to TRBD1 covers 7 bases. From germline, CDR1 is LNHNV and CDR2 YYDKDF (reference sequence). The CDR3 consists of 15 residues. CDR3 nucleotides: TGTGCCACCAGCGGAGACAGGGCAAAACTCGGCGAGCAGTACTTC. This encodes CATSGDRAKLGEQYF.

The chain recombines TRBV10-1 with TRBJ2-7; D gene unclear. The germline V and J ends were trimmed by 5 bases and 3 bases, with 14 bases remaining between them. Germline CDR1 WNHNN, CDR2 SYGVQD (reference sequence). This CDR3 has 14 residues. CDR3: CASSRSGADYEQYF. CDR3 DNA sequence: TGCGCCAGCAGTCGATCAGGAGCCGACTACGAGCAGTACTTC.

This clonotype was found a few times. The junction shows a germline mismatch at one end, possibly a read error. The V and J genes are TRBV7-7 and TRBJ2-3; the D gene is possibly TRBD1 (7 bases). CDR1 is SSHAT, CDR2 FNYEAQ, per germline (reference sequence). The CDR3 spans 17 residues. The CDR3 here is CASSLADVDRVTDTQYF. CDR3 sequence (DNA): TGTGCTAGCAGCTTAGCGGATGTCGACAGGGTAACAGATACGCAGTATTTT.

The chain's CDR3 is CASSLVKGGTYEQYF. The CDR3, as DNA: TGTGCCAGCAGCCTCGTAAAGGGGGGAACCTACGAGCAGTACTTC. The chain is built from TRBV7-8 and TRBJ2-7; D might be TRBD1 or TRBD2, each matching 6 bases. The germline V gene encodes CDR1 SGHVS and CDR2 FQNEAQ. V was cut by 5 bases and J by 2 bases, with 16 bases left in between. CDR3 size: 15 residues. The variable domain in full, completed from reference TRBV7-8 and TRBJ2-7, reads GAGVSQSPRYKVAKRGQDVALRCDPISGHVSLFWYQQALGQGPEFLTYFQNEAQLDKSGLPSDRFFAERPEGSVSTLKIQRTQQEDSAVYLCASSLVKGGTYEQYFGPGTRLTVT.

The rearrangement links TRBV19 to TRBJ2-5; 8 bases agree with TRBD2. Germline CDR1 and CDR2: LNHDA and SQIVND (reference sequence). The J segment lost 5 bases and the V segment lost 7 bases, leaving 12 bases of the junction unmatched. The CDR3 has 15 residues. The CDR3 region has the DNA TGTGCCAGTAAACTAGCGGACCTACGGAAGGAGACCCAGTACTTC. It translates to CASKLADLRKETQYF.

The chain has TRBV20-1 and TRBJ1-5; the match to TRBD1 covers 7 bases. The CDR3 totals 14 residues. From germline, CDR1 is DFQATT and CDR2 SNEGSKA (reference sequence). J was trimmed by 1 base and V by 6 bases; bases with no gene match: 6. CDR3 coding DNA: TGCAGTGCGCGAGACAGGGCGAGCAATCAGCCCCAGCATTTT. Translating gives CSARDRASNQPQHF.

The rearrangement uses TRBV20-1 and TRBJ2-7, with unresolved D. CDR3 size: 11 residues. V was shortened by 5 bases and J by 6 bases, with 11 bases between the two germline ends. CDR1 and CDR2 (germline): DFQATT, SNEGSKA (reference sequence). The CDR3 DNA follows: TGCAGTGCTGATTTAGGGTCCGAGCAGTACTTC. It is translated as CSADLGSEQYF.

This clonotype was seen repeatedly, ten times or more. The chain recombines TRBV14 with TRBJ2-1; D gene ambiguous. V dropped 4 bases and J dropped 7 bases, with 8 bases sitting between them. The CDR3 is made up of 12 amino acids. CDR1 is SGHDN and CDR2 is FVKESK in the germline V gene. In DNA form, the CDR3 reads TGTGCCAGCAGCCGATTGGGGAATGAGCAGTTCTTC. Translated: CASSRLGNEQFF.

Points on this clonotype: Likely a read error: the CDR3 ends without its conserved phenylalanine or tryptophan. The limits of the CDR3 on the DNA are not certain, so only TCRdb's listed CDR3 is given. The chain joins TRBV4-3 to TRBJ1-1; TRBD1 is taken as the D call from the table, unchecked against the DNA. Including both end residues, the CDR3 is 8 amino acids long. The germline V gene encodes CDR1 LGHNA and CDR2 YSLEER. The CDR3 protein is CASSQWAV.

J is TRBJ2-1 and V is TRBV20-1; unclear D gene. Trimming took off 5 bases at V and 0 bases at J, with 14 bases between the two ends. CDR1 and CDR2 (germline): DFQATT, SNEGSKA (reference sequence). The CDR3 has 15 residues. DNA of the CDR3: TGCAGTGCTCCCCTGGTCGCGAACTCCTACAATGAGCAGTTCTTC. Encoded protein: CSAPLVANSYNEQFF.

This clonotype was detected many times. The chain links TRBV5-4 to TRBJ2-2; TRBD2 matches at 7 bases. The trim removed 6 bases at V and 1 base at J, leaving 9 bases unmatched. Looked up from germline, CDR1 is SGHNT and CDR2 is YYREEE (reference sequence). The length of the CDR3 is 16 residues. CDR3 amino acids: CASNPWASGNTGELFF. For the CDR3, the DNA is TGTGCCAGCAACCCTTGGGCTAGCGGGAACACCGGGGAGCTGTTTTTT.

This clonotype was found many times. V is TRBV29-1 and J is TRBJ1-1; possibly TRBD1 for D (5 bases). The CDR3 consists of 11 residues. Per the germline V gene, CDR1 is SQVTM and CDR2 is ANQGSEA. Trimming cost V 3 bases and J 7 bases, with 9 bases left between them. The CDR3 nucleotides are TGCAGCGTTGAGACTCAGGGTGAAGCTTTCTTT. Residues: CSVETQGEAFF.